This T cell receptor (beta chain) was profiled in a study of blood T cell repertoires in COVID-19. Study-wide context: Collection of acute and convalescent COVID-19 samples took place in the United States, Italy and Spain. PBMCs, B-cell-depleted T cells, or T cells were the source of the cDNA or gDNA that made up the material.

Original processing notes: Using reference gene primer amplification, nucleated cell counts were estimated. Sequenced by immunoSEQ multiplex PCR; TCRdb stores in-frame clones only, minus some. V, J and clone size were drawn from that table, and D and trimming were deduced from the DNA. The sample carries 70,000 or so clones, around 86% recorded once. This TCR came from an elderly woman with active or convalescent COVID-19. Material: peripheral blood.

CDR3 residues: CASSYSTGGRGYTF. CDR3 in DNA: TGTGCCAGCAGTTACTCGACCGGGGGTCGGGGCTACACCTTC. V gene TRBV6-5 combines with J gene TRBJ1-2; weak D call: TRBD1 (5 bases). The length of the CDR3 is 14 residues. Deletions cut 0 bases from V and 8 bases from J, with 13 bases between. From germline, CDR1 is MNHEY and CDR2 SVGAGI.